A selection of T cell receptor beta chains follows, all from one sample in a study of blood T cell repertoires in COVID-19. TCRdb's table, derived via immunoSEQ multiplex PCR, lists solely in-frame clones and lacks some. This sample has fewer than 600,000 clones, with over 75% found just once. Sequencing was performed on PBMCs or T cells enriched from blood (not recorded which). These receptors originate from a woman aged 40 to 55 who had recovered from COVID-19. The CDR3 runs from the conserved cysteine through the conserved F or W. A D gene is named only where the DNA matches it firmly. Rows give clone size only sometimes, using once, few, many, or a class for an expanded clone.

>TRBJ1-1|NA|TRBD1|TRBV6-6
TGTGCCAGCAGTTACCCCCGAGGACAGGAGCGAGAAGCTTTCTTT
CASSYPRGQEREAFF
>TRBJ2-7|NA|NA|TRBV6-5
TGTGCCAGCAGTACCCCGGATGGCGGTTCCTACGAGCAGTACTTC
CASSTPDGGSYEQYF
>TRBJ1-6|NA|NA|TRBV7-8
TGTGCCAGCAGCTTAGCGGAGCTGGCCCTGGAGCTCTATAGGGGTAATTCACCCCTCCACTTT
CASSLAELALELYRGNSPLHF
>TRBJ2-5|NA|NA|TRBV7-9
TGTGCCAGCAGCTTGGGGCTAAAAGAGACCCAGTACTTC
CASSLGLKETQYF
>TRBJ2-7|few|NA|TRBV27
TGTGCCAGCAGTTTAAGTATCGGGTCGGAAGTCGAGTACTTC
CASSLSIGSEVEYF
>TRBJ2-7|NA|NA|TRBV29-1
TGCAGCGTTGTAGGTAGCGGCACCTACGAGCAGTACTTC
CSVVGSGTYEQYF
>TRBJ1-5|NA|NA|TRBV6-2/TRBV6-3
TGTGCCAGCAGTTATAAGCTACAGCCCCAGCATTTT
CASSYKLQPQHF
>TRBJ2-1|NA|TRBD2|TRBV9
TGTGCCAGCAGCGTCTTCCCTAGCGGGAGTAGGAATGAGCAGTTCTTC
CASSVFPSGSRNEQFF
>TRBJ1-2|NA|NA|TRBV12-3/TRBV12-4
TGTGCCAGCAGCCACAGTGATAACTATGGCTACACCTTC
CASSHSDNYGYTF
>TRBJ1-2|once|TRBD1|TRBV3-1/TRBV3-2
TGTGCCAGCAGCCAAGATCGGGGACAGGCTGATGGCTACACCTTC
CASSQDRGQADGYTF
>TRBJ2-3|NA|NA|TRBV15
TGTGCCACCAGAATCCCGAGCACAGATACGCAGTATTTT
CATRIPSTDTQYF
>TRBJ2-7|once|TRBD2|TRBV6-5
TGTGCCAGCAGTTATCGCGGGAGCTACGAGCAGTACTTC
CASSYRGSYEQYF
>TRBJ2-5|NA|NA|TRBV19
TGTGCCAGTAGTATGGGGCAGGGTCTTATACAAGAGACCCAGTACTTC
CASSMGQGLIQETQYF
>TRBJ2-7|few|NA|TRBV30
TGTGCCTGGAGTGGAGGGCAACGGGGCTACGAGCAGTACTTC
CAWSGGQRGYEQYF
>TRBJ1-3|NA|NA|TRBV10-1
TGCGCCAGCGGAGACCATACTGGAAACACCATATATTTT
CASGDHTGNTIYF
>TRBJ2-7|NA|TRBD2|TRBV27
TGTGCCAGCAGTCCCGGACTAGCGGGAGTACGAGAGCAGTACTTC
CASSPGLAGVREQYF